At least ten counts were recorded for the clone carrying this T cell receptor beta chain. Unique molecular identifiers were used in preparing the TCRbeta library. One entry per CDR3 protein, called by TCRdb with MiXCR from the PCR reads. The sample carries hundreds of thousands of distinct CDR3 sequences, 10% to 15% recorded once. The source of the sample is a study of T-cell reconstitution after alpha-beta-depleted transplantation in children. The CDR3 has 13 amino acids. Trimming removed 3 bases from V and 8 bases from J, with 13 bases in between. The gene calls are TRBV12-3 or TRBV12-4 and TRBJ1-2; D is uncertain. Material: PBMCs, obtained from the stem cell graft. The receptor was isolated from a human donor who donated a stem cell graft to a child with Fanconi anemia. As DNA, the CDR3 is TGTGCCAGCAGTTTGACGCGGGAAGAGGGCTACACCTTC. Protein: CASSLTREEGYTF.